The clone carrying this TCR beta chain was found many times. Its antigen is not identified. The library targeted TCRbeta and was prepared with unique molecular identifiers. TCRdb fed the PCR reads into MiXCR, producing one record per CDR3 protein. Of 30,000 to 40,000 distinct CDR3 sequences detected, 6% to 8.5% appear once; the ten largest clones hold around 30%. The sample belongs to a study of T-cell reconstitution after alpha-beta-depleted transplantation in children. Broader study findings: Some patients showed high day-60 TCRbeta diversity, which derived from surviving recipient T cells and thymic progenitors. There were reportedly several hundred expanded graft clones from which alpha-beta T cells came about two months after transplant.

This material consisted of peripheral blood, taken 60 days after TCRalphabeta/CD19-depleted stem cell transplant. The clonotype was recovered from a child under two years old who had a stem cell transplant for acute myeloid leukemia, so the T cells may come from the graft donor.

In DNA, the CDR3 is TGTGCCAGCAGCTTCTCCAGGGGCACAGATACGCAGTATTTT. This sequence encodes CASSFSRGTDTQYF. The chain joins TRBV11-2 to TRBJ2-3; D perhaps matches TRBD1 (5 bases). The CDR3 totals 14 residues. In germline, CDR1 is SGHAT, CDR2 FQNNGV. Trimming took 3 bases from V and 1 from J, leaving 8 bases between them.